These 27 T cell receptor beta chains were sequenced from one sample in a study of T cells in Graves' hyperthyroidism and ophthalmopathy. Authors of the study amplified TCR beta CDR3 regions from RNA transcripts. An initial round of RT-PCR targeting the TCR CDR3 relied on the HTBI primer set. TCRdb independently ran MiXCR on the multiplex PCR reads; one entry per CDR3 protein. The sample has hundreds of thousands of distinct CDR3 sequences, 15% to 19% seen once; the top ten hold approximately 8%. The sample consisted of blood. These TCRs come from a woman younger than 35 with Graves' hyperthyroidism.

This clonotype showed up many times. The gene calls are TRBV11-2 and TRBJ2-5; possible D gene TRBD2, 6 bases. The CDR3 is 15 residues long. CDR1 is SGHAT, CDR2 FQNNGV, per germline. The V and J ends lost 5 bases and 6 bases respectively, with 19 bases between them. The CDR3 sequence: CASSTYRTGGKTQYF. CDR3 DNA sequence: TGTGCCAGCAGCACCTATAGGACTGGGGGGAAGACCCAGTACTTC.

The CDR3: CASSHRGRGNSPLHF. The CDR3 nucleotides read TGTGCCAGCAGCCACCGGGGCAGGGGGAATTCACCCCTCCACTTT. The V and J genes are TRBV5-6 and TRBJ1-6; 7 bases match TRBD1. CDR3 length: 15 amino acids. Germline CDR1 SGHDT, CDR2 YYEEEE. J gave up 7 bases and V 4 bases, and 8 bases lay outside the gene matches. Full variable domain (remainder filled in from reference TRBV5-6 and TRBJ1-6): DAGVTQSPTHLIKTRGQQVTLRCSPKSGHDTVSWYQQALGQGPQFIFQYYEEEERQRGNFPDRFSGHQFPNYSSELNVNALLLGDSALYLCASSHRGRGNSPLHFGNGTRLTVT.

Worth noting for this clonotype: Being one base from a much bigger clone, this may be a read error. The chain links TRBV6-1 to TRBJ1-1; 9 bases map to TRBD1. Per the germline V gene, CDR1 is MNHNS and CDR2 is SASEGT. The CDR3 is 16 residues long. The CDR3 loop reads CASREDRGIENTEAFF. The CDR3 coding sequence is TGTGCCAGCAGAGAAGACAGGGGGATAGAAAACACTGAAGCTTTCTTT.

This clonotype appeared many times. The chain recombines TRBV2 with TRBJ1-2, with D perhaps matching TRBD1 (5 bases). The CDR3 loop spans 13 amino acids. The V end lost 6 bases, the J end lost 6 bases, and 14 bases lay between the germline ends. The germline gives CDR1 SNHLY, CDR2 FYNNEI. The CDR3 loop reads CASRILGVDGYTF. CDR3 DNA: TGTGCCAGCAGGATCTTAGGGGTTGATGGCTACACCTTC.

The table lists this clonotype with a few counts. The J gene is TRBJ1-2, the V gene TRBV4-1; D ambiguous. CDR1 and CDR2 (germline): MGHRA, YSYEKL. Trimming took off 0 bases at V and 0 bases at J, with 5 bases between the two ends. The CDR3 runs 14 residues. CDR3 amino acids: CASSQDPANYGYTF. The CDR3 bases are TGCGCCAGCAGCCAAGATCCAGCTAACTATGGCTACACCTTC.

This clonotype has ten or more counts. The chain combines TRBV2 with TRBJ1-5; D is unclear. Per germline, CDR1 SNHLY and CDR2 FYNNEI. Trimming took off 0 bases at V and 0 bases at J, with 6 bases between the two ends. The CDR3 is made up of 15 amino acids. CDR3 loop: CASSEARSSNQPQHF. The CDR3 nucleotides read TGTGCCAGCAGTGAAGCACGATCTAGCAATCAGCCCCAGCATTTT.

This chain connects TRBV3-1 to TRBJ2-4; 7 bases are shared with TRBD2. Germline CDR1 is LGHDT and CDR2 is YNNKEL (reference sequence). This CDR3 is built from 16 residues. J lost 1 base, V lost 6 bases, and 9 bases had no gene match. CDR3 amino acids: CASRPGTIGAKNIQYF. The CDR3 DNA sequence: TGTGCCAGCAGACCCGGGACTATCGGGGCCAAAAACATTCAGTACTTC.

Of note for this clonotype: A much larger clone differs by one base, so this may be a read error. This sequence joins TRBV3-1 and TRBJ1-3; perhaps TRBD1 as D (5 bases). The CDR3 length is 16 residues. CDR1 and CDR2 (germline): LGHDT, YNNKEL (reference sequence). Trimming took off 4 bases at V and 0 bases at J, with 13 bases between the two ends. CDR3 in amino acids: CASSPGLGDSGNTIYF. In DNA, the CDR3 is TGTGCCAGCAGCCCAGGACTGGGGGACTCTGGAAACACCATATATTTT.

This clonotype came up many times. This sequence joins TRBV7-2 and TRBJ2-7; D might be TRBD2 (6 bases). Between the trimmed V and J ends, which lost 1 base and 5 bases, there was a span of 15 bases. Per the germline V gene, CDR1 is SGHTA and CDR2 is FQGNSA. CDR3 length: 15 residues. The CDR3 nucleotides are TGTGCCAGCAGCTTAGGACATCGGTGGGGGGACGAGCAGTACTTC. Translation gives CASSLGHRWGDEQYF.

In this sample, this clonotype turned up many times. This chain joins TRBV6-1 and TRBJ1-1; D gene uncertain. Germline assignment: CDR1 MNHNS and CDR2 SASEGT. Trimming stripped 6 bases from V and 1 base from J, with 9 bases between. The CDR3 length is 13 residues. CDR3 nucleotides: TGTGCCAGCAGCGCAAAGGAGAACACTGAAGCTTTCTTT. It yields the protein CASSAKENTEAFF.

The table lists this clonotype with many counts. The gene calls are TRBV6-5 and TRBJ1-2; D uncertain. The CDR3 totals 14 residues. Trimming shortened V by 4 bases and J by 4 bases, and 13 bases separated the two germline ends. Germline CDR1 MNHEY, CDR2 SVGAGI. CDR3 sequence: CASSSLQLGYGYTF. The CDR3 coding sequence is TGTGCCAGCAGTTCCTTACAGTTGGGCTATGGCTACACCTTC.

The sample holds many counts of this clonotype. The chain couples TRBV5-1 to TRBJ2-3; 13 nucleotides align to TRBD2. The ends lost 2 bases at V and 2 bases at J; junction bases unmatched: 5. The CDR3 sequence is 17 residues long. The germline gives CDR1 SGHRS, CDR2 YFSETQ. Here the CDR3 DNA reads TGCGCCAGCAGCTTCCTGGGGACTAGCGGGGTCACAGATACGCAGTATTTT. Translated, it gives CASSFLGTSGVTDTQYF.

In this sample, this clonotype turned up a few times. The V and J genes are TRBV6-1 and TRBJ2-1; maybe TRBD2 (5 bases). Trimming left V 8 bases short and J 5 bases short, with 16 bases between. Germline V gives CDR1 MNHNS, CDR2 SASEGT. This CDR3 has 14 amino acids. The CDR3: CASQRTRTHNEQFF. The CDR3, as DNA: TGTGCCAGCCAAAGGACCAGGACTCACAATGAGCAGTTCTTC.

V is TRBV7-4 and J is TRBJ2-7; D uncertain. Trimming removed 3 bases at V and 0 bases at J, with 12 bases between. CDR1 is SGHVT, CDR2 SQSDAQ, per germline. This CDR3 region has 15 residues. The CDR3 loop is CASSFPNHNSYEQYF. DNA for the CDR3: TGTGCCAGCAGCTTTCCCAACCATAACTCCTACGAGCAGTACTTC.

Comments on this clonotype: This may be a read error: a much more frequent sequence differs by one nucleotide. The V gene is TRBV10-3, the J gene TRBJ2-3; D remains ambiguous. The CDR3 loop spans 15 amino acids. The germline CDR1 and CDR2 sequences are ENHRY and SYGVKD. V was trimmed by 6 bases and J by 0 bases, leaving 13 bases between them. CDR3 region: CAISREVGSTDTQYF. The CDR3 bases are TGTGCCATCAGCCGAGAGGTGGGGAGCACAGATACGCAGTATTTT.

The rearrangement links TRBV28 to TRBJ2-3; perhaps TRBD2 as D (7 bases). The V gene lost 8 bases and the J gene lost 2 bases, with 17 bases spanning the gap. This CDR3 is built from 15 residues. The germline CDR1 and CDR2 sequences are MDHEN and SYDVKM. In DNA form, the CDR3 reads TGTGCCAGCTTCTCTCAGGGGAGGGACACAGATACGCAGTATTTT. It specifies CASFSQGRDTDTQYF.

Many counts were recorded for this clonotype. The chain uses TRBV30 and TRBJ1-1, with D uncertain. The CDR3 covers 13 residues. CDR1 and CDR2 (germline): GTSNPN, SVGIG (reference sequence). Trimming cost V 0 bases and J 1 base, with 6 bases left between them. The CDR3 sequence is CAWSVIKNTEAFF. The CDR3 region has the DNA TGTGCCTGGAGTGTAATCAAGAACACTGAAGCTTTCTTT.

In its sample, this clonotype was seen many times. The CDR3 sequence is CASSLTGDAPYEQYF. The CDR3 region has the DNA TGCGCCAGCAGCTTGACAGGGGACGCTCCCTACGAGCAGTACTTC. The genes are TRBV5-1 and TRBJ2-7; 7 nucleotides agree with TRBD1. Germline V gives CDR1 SGHRS, CDR2 YFSETQ. J lost 2 bases, V lost 1 base, and 6 bases had no gene match. The CDR3 is 15 residues long.

Concerning this clonotype: The junction differs from germline at one of its ends, possibly a read error. The genes are TRBV19 and TRBJ1-5, with 7 bases aligning to TRBD1. Germline V gene data show CDR1 as LNHDA and CDR2 as SQIVND (reference sequence). The CDR3 has 17 residues. This chain's CDR3 is CASSVEPTGPKGQPQHF. In nucleotides, the CDR3 is TGTGCCAGTAGTGTAGAACCGACAGGGCCCAAGGGGCAGCCCCAGCATTTT.

The chain uses TRBV10-2 and TRBJ2-3, with TRBD2 matching 10 bases. Germline CDR1 reads WSHSY; CDR2 reads SAAADI. CDR3 length: 16 amino acids. V lost 4 bases to trimming and J lost 5 bases; unmatched junction nucleotides: 9. In DNA, the CDR3 is TGCGCCAGCAGTGTGGGCCAGCGGGGGGGCGGAGATACGCAGTATTTT. Protein: CASSVGQRGGGDTQYF.

This clonotype has ten or more counts. The V and J genes are TRBV7-9 and TRBJ1-1, with a tentative D call TRBD1 (5 bases). Trimming took off 5 bases at V and 1 base at J, with 8 bases between the two ends. CDR1 and CDR2 (germline): SEHNR, FQNEAQ (reference sequence). This CDR3 is 13 amino acids long. The CDR3 DNA reads as TGTGCCAGCAGCAGAGGGGAGAACACTGAAGCTTTCTTT. Translation: CASSRGENTEAFF.

J is TRBJ2-5 and V is TRBV5-1; perhaps TRBD2 as D (5 bases). Germline V gene lookup returns CDR1 SGHRS and CDR2 YFSETQ. Trimming took 2 bases from V and 2 from J, leaving 10 bases between them. The CDR3 loop spans 14 amino acids. CDR3 DNA: TGCGCCAGCAGCTTCGGGGTCCCGCAAGAGACCCAGTACTTC. This codes for CASSFGVPQETQYF.

The rearrangement joins TRBV20-1 to TRBJ1-2; 10 bases map to TRBD1. Germline V gene sequence: CDR1 DFQATT, CDR2 SNEGSKA (reference sequence). The CDR3 has 14 residues. Germline trimming cut 1 base from V and 3 bases from J; bases unmatched to any gene: 2. As DNA, the CDR3 is TGCAGTGCTAGAGCCGGGACAGGGGACTATGGCTACACCTTC. It yields the protein CSARAGTGDYGYTF.

V is TRBV20-1 and J is TRBJ2-1, with 7 nucleotides matching TRBD2. V shed 2 bases, J shed 10 bases, and the junction held 8 bases outside the gene matches. The CDR3 loop spans 13 amino acids. In germline, CDR1 is DFQATT, CDR2 SNEGSKA (reference sequence). The CDR3 DNA reads TGCAGTGCTAGACCACGGGGGGTACACGAGCAGTTCTTC. It encodes CSARPRGVHEQFF.

This clonotype has more than one count but fewer than ten. V usage is TRBV24-1 and J usage is TRBJ2-6, with 8 bases aligning to TRBD1. Trimming took 4 bases from V and 2 from J; bases not matched to a gene: 3. In germline, CDR1 is KGHDR, CDR2 SFDVKD. The CDR3 spans 16 residues. CDR3 in amino acids: CATSDPRGPGANVLTF. The CDR3 DNA reads TGTGCCACCAGTGACCCCAGGGGGCCTGGGGCCAACGTCCTGACTTTC.

The V gene is TRBV7-8, the J gene TRBJ2-7; the D call may be TRBD1 or TRBD2 (5 bases each). The CDR3 contains 19 residues. Trimming removed 2 bases from V and 0 bases from J, with 23 bases in between. Germline loops: CDR1 SGHVS, CDR2 FQNEAQ. CDR3 sequence: CASSLQRGHRDPGSYEQYF. CDR3 nucleotides: TGTGCCAGCAGCTTACAACGTGGCCACCGGGACCCCGGCTCCTACGAGCAGTACTTC. The full variable domain, in which reference TRBV7-8 and TRBJ2-7 provide the parts outside the CDR3, is GAGVSQSPRYKVAKRGQDVALRCDPISGHVSLFWYQQALGQGPEFLTYFQNEAQLDKSGLPSDRFFAERPEGSVSTLKIQRTQQEDSAVYLCASSLQRGHRDPGSYEQYFGPGTRLTVT.

In its sample, this clonotype was seen a few times. The chain is built from TRBV14 and TRBJ1-4, with a tentative D call TRBD1 (5 bases). V lost 5 bases, J lost 5 bases, and 12 bases lay in between. The CDR3 loop spans 14 amino acids. Germline loops: CDR1 SGHDN, CDR2 FVKESK. CDR3 nucleotides: TGTGCCAGCAGCGTACGGAGGGACAATGAAAAACTGTTTTTT. Amino acid sequence: CASSVRRDNEKLFF.